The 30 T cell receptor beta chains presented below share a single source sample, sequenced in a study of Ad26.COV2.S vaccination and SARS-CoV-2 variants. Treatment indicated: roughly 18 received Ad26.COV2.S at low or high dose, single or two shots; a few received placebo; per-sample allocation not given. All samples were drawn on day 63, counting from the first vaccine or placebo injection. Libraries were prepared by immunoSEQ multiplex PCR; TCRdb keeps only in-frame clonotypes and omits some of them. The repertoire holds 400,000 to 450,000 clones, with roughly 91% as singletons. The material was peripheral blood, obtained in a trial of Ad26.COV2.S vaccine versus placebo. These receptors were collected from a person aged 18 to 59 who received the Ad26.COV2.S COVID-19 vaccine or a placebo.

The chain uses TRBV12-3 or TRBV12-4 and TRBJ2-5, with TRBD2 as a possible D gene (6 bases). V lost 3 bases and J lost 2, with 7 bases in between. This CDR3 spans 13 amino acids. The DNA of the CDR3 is TGTGCCAGCAGTTTTCGGGGGCAAGAGACCCAGTACTTC. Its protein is CASSFRGQETQYF.

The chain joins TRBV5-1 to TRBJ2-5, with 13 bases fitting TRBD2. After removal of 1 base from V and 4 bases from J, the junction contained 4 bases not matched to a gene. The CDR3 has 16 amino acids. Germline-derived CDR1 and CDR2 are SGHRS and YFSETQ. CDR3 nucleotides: TGCGCCAGCAGCTTGTTTGGACTAGCGGGAGCAGAGACCCAGTACTTC. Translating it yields CASSLFGLAGAETQYF.

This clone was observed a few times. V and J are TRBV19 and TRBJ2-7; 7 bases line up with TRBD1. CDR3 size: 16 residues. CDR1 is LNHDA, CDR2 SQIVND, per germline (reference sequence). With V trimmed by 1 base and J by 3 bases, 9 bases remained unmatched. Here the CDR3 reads CASSIGVTGFNYEQYF. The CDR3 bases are TGTGCCAGTAGTATAGGGGTGACAGGGTTCAACTACGAGCAGTACTTC.

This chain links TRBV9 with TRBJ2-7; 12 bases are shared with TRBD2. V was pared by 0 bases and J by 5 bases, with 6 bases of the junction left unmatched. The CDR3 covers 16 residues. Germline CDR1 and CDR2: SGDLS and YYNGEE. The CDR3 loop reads CASSVASGRAGDEQYF. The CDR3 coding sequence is TGTGCCAGCAGCGTAGCTAGCGGGAGGGCCGGGGACGAGCAGTACTTC.

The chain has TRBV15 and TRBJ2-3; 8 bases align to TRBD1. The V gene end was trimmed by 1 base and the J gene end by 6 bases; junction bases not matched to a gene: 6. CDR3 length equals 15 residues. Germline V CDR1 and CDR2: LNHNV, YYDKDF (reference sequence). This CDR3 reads CATSRGRQGADTQYF. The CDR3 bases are TGTGCCACCAGCAGAGGAAGGCAGGGGGCGGATACGCAGTATTTT. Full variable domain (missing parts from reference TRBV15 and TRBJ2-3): DAMVIQNPRYQVTQFGKPVTLSCSQTLNHNVMYWYQQKSSQAPKLLFHYYDKDFNNEADTPDNFQSRRPNTSFCFLDIRSPGLGDTAMYLCATSRGRQGADTQYFGPGTRLTVL.

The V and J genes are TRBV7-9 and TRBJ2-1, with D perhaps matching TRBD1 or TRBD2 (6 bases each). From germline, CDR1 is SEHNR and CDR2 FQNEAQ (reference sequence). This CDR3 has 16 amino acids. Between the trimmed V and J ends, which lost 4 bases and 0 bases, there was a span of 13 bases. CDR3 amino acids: CASSSRGHSSYNEQFF. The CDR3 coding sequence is TGTGCCAGCAGCTCCCGGGGGCACAGCTCCTACAATGAGCAGTTCTTC.

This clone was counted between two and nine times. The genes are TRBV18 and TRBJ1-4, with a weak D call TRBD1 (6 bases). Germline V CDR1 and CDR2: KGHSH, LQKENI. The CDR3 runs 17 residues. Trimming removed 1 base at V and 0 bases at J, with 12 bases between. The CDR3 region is CASSPRGGPATNEKLFF. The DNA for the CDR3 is TGTGCCAGCTCACCACGGGGGGGGCCCGCAACTAATGAAAAACTGTTTTTT.

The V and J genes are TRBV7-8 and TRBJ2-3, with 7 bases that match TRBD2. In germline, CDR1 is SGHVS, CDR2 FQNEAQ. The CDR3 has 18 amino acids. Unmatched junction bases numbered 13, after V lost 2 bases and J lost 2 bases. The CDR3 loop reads CASSLLGEETSFTDTQYF. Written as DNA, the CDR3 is TGTGCCAGCAGCTTACTTGGGGAAGAGACTAGCTTCACAGATACGCAGTATTTT. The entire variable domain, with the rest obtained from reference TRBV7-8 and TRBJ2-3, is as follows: GAGVSQSPRYKVAKRGQDVALRCDPISGHVSLFWYQQALGQGPEFLTYFQNEAQLDKSGLPSDRFFAERPEGSVSTLKIQRTQQEDSAVYLCASSLLGEETSFTDTQYFGPGTRLTVL.

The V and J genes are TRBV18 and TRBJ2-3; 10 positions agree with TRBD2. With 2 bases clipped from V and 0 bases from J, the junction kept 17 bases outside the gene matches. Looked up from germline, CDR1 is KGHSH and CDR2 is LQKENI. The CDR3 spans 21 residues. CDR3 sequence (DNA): TGTGCCAGCTCACCAGCCGGGTCACGCCTTCTAGCGGGAGTTAGCACAGATACGCAGTATTTT. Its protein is CASSPAGSRLLAGVSTDTQYF.

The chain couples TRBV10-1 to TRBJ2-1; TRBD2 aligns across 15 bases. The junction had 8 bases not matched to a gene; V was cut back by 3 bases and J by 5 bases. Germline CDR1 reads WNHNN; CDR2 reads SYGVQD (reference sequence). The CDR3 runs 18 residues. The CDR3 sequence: CASSEEGLAGGPHNEQFF. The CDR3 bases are TGCGCCAGCAGTGAAGAAGGACTAGCGGGAGGGCCCCACAATGAGCAGTTCTTC.

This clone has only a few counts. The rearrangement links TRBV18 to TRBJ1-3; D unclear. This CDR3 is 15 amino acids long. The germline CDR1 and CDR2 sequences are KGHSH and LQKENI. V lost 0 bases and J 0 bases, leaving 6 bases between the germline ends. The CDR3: CASSPPINSGNTIYF. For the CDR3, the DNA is TGTGCCAGCTCACCACCTATCAACTCTGGAAACACCATATATTTT.

Written as DNA, the CDR3 is TGTGCCAGCAGCTCCACGAGGAGCTCCTACGAGCAGTACTTC. It translates to CASSSTRSSYEQYF. J is TRBJ2-7 and V is TRBV7-9; D gene unclear. Germline CDR1 is SEHNR and CDR2 is FQNEAQ (reference sequence). This CDR3 is built from 14 residues. Between the trimmed V and J ends, which lost 4 bases and 0 bases, there was a span of 10 bases.

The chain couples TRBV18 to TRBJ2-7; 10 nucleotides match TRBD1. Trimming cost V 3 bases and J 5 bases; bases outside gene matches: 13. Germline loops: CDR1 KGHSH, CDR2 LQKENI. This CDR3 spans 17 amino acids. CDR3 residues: CASSPPLGTGVIDEQYF. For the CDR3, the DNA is TGTGCCAGCTCACCGCCCCTGGGGACAGGGGTTATCGACGAGCAGTACTTC.

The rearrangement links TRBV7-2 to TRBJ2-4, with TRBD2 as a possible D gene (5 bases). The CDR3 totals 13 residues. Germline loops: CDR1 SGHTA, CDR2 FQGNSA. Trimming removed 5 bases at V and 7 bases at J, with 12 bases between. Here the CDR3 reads CASSADGVNIQYF. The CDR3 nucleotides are TGTGCCAGCAGCGCGGACGGGGTCAACATTCAGTACTTC.

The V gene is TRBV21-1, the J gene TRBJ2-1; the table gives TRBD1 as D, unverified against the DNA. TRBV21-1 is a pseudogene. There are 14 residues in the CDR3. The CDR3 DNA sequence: TGTGCCAGCAGCAGGACAGACTCCTACAATGAGCAGTTCTTC. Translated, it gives CASSRTDSYNEQFF.

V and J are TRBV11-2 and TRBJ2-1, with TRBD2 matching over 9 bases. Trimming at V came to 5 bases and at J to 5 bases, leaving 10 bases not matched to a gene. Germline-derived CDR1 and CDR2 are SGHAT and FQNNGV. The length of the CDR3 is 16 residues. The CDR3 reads CASSPRGTSYNNEQFF. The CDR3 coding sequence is TGTGCCAGCAGCCCCAGGGGGACTAGCTATAACAATGAGCAGTTCTTC. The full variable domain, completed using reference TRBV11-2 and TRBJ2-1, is EAGVAQSPRYKIIEKRQSVAFWCNPISGHATLYWYQQILGQGPKLLIQFQNNGVVDDSQLPKDRFSAERLKGVDSTLKIQPAKLEDSAVYLCASSPRGTSYNNEQFFGPGTRLTVL.

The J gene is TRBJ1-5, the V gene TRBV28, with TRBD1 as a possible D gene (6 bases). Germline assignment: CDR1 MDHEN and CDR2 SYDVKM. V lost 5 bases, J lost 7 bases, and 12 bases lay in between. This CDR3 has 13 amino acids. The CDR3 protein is CASSHRENQPQHF. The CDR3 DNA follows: TGTGCCAGCAGTCACAGGGAAAACCAGCCCCAGCATTTT.

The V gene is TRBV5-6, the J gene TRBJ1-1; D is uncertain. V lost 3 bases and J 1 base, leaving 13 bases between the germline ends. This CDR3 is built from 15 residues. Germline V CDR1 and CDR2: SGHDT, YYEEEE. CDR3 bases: TGTGCCAGCAGCTCGCTAGGGAACCAGAACACTGAAGCTTTCTTT. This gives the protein CASSSLGNQNTEAFF.

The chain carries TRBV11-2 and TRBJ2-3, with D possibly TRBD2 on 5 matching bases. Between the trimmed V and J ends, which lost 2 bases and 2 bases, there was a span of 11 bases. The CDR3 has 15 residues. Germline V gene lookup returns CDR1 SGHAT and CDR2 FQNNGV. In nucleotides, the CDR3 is TGTGCCAGCAGCTTAAGTGAGACTAACACAGATACGCAGTATTTT. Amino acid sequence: CASSLSETNTDTQYF.

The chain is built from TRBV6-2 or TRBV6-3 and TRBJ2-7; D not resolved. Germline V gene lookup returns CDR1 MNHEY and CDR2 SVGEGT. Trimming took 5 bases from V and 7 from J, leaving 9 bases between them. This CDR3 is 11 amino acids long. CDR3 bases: TGTGCCAGCAGTACCCAAAGAGAGCAGTACTTC. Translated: CASSTQREQYF.

The CDR3 is CASSFPGPNSPLHF. The DNA of the CDR3 is TGTGCCAGCAGTTTCCCAGGTCCTAATTCACCCCTCCACTTT. V is TRBV27 and J is TRBJ1-6; D not resolved. Germline assignment: CDR1 MNHEY and CDR2 SMNVEV (reference sequence). The CDR3 loop spans 14 amino acids. Deletions cut 3 bases from V and 6 bases from J, with 9 bases between.

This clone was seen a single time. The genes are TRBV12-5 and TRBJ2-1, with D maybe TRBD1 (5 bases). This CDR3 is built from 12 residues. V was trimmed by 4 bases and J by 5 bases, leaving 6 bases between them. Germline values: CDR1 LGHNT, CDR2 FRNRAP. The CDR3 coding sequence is TGTGCTAGTGGTTGGGGCAACAATGAGCAGTTCTTC. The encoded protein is CASGWGNNEQFF.

CDR3 loop: CASSRTSDKYEQYF. The DNA of the CDR3 is TGCGCCAGCAGCAGGACTAGCGATAAATACGAGCAGTACTTC. The V gene is TRBV5-1, the J gene TRBJ2-7; 9 bases match TRBD2. V shed 4 bases, J shed 4 bases, and the junction held 6 bases outside the gene matches. The CDR3 sequence is 14 residues long. Germline V lookup: CDR1 SGHRS, CDR2 YFSETQ.

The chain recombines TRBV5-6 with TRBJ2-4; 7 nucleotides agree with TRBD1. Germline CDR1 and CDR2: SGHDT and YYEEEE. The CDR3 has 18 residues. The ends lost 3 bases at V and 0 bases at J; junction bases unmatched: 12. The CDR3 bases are TGTGCCAGCAGCTCGCCGGGACAGTGGGAGAAAGCCAAAAACATTCAGTACTTC. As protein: CASSSPGQWEKAKNIQYF. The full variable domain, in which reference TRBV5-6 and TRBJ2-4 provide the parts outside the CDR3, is DAGVTQSPTHLIKTRGQQVTLRCSPKSGHDTVSWYQQALGQGPQFIFQYYEEEERQRGNFPDRFSGHQFPNYSSELNVNALLLGDSALYLCASSSPGQWEKAKNIQYFGAGTRLSVL.

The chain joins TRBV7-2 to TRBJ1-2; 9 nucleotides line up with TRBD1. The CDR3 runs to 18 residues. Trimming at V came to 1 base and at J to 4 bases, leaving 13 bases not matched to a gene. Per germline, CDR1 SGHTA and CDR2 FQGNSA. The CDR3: CASSLGGGQGKLAYGYTF. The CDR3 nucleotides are TGTGCCAGCAGCTTAGGCGGGGGACAGGGCAAGCTAGCCTATGGCTACACCTTC.

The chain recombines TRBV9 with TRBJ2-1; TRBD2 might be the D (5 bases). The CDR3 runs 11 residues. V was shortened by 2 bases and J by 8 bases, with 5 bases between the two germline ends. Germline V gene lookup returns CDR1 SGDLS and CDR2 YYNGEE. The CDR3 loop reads CASSVEDEQFF. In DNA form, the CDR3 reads TGTGCCAGCAGCGTGGAGGATGAGCAGTTCTTC.

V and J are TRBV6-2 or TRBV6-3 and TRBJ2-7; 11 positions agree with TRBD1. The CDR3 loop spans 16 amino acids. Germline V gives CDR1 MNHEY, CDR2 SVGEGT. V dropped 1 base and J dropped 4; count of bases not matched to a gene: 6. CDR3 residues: CASSYLAGQGAYEQYF. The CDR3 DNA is TGTGCCAGCAGTTACTTAGCCGGACAGGGGGCGTACGAGCAGTACTTC.

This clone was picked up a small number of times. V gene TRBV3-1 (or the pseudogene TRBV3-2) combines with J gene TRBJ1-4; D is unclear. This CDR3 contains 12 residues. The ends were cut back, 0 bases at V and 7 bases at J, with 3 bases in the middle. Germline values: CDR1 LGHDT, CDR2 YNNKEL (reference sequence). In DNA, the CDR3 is TGTGCCAGCAGCCAAGAAGGTGAAAAACTGTTTTTT. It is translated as CASSQEGEKLFF.

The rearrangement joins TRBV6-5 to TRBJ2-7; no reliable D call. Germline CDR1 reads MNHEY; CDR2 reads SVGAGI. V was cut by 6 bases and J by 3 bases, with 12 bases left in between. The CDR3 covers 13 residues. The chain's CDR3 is CASSQLGNYEQYF. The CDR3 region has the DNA TGTGCCAGCAGCCAACTGGGTAACTACGAGCAGTACTTC.

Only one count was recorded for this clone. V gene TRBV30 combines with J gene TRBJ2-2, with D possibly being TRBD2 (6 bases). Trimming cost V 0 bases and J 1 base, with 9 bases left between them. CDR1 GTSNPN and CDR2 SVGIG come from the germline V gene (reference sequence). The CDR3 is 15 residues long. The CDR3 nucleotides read TGTGCCTGGAGTGTGAGGGGAGGGAACACCGGGGAGCTGTTTTTT. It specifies CAWSVRGGNTGELFF.